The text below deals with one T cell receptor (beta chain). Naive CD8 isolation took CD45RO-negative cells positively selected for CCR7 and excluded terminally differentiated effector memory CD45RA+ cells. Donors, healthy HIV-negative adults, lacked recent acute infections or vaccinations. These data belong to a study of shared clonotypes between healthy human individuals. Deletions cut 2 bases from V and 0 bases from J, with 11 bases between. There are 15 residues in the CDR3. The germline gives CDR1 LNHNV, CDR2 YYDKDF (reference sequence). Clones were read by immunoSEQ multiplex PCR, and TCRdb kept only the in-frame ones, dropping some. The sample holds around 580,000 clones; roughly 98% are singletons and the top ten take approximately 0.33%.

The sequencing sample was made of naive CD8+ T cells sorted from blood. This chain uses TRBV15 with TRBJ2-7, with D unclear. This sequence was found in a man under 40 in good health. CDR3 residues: CATSRLIGSSYEQYF. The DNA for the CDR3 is TGTGCCACCAGCAGACTTATCGGAAGCTCCTACGAGCAGTACTTC.